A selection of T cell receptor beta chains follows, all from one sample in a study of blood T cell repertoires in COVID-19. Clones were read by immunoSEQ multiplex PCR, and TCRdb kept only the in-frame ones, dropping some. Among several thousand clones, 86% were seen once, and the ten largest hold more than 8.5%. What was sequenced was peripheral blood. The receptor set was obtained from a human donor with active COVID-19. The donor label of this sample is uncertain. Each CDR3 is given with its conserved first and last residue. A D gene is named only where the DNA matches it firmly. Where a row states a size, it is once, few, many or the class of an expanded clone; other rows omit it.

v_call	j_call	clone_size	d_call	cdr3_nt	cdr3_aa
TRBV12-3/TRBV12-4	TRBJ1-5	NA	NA	TGTGCCAGCAACTCCGGGGGGGGGAAACCCCAGCATTTT	CASNSGGGKPQHF
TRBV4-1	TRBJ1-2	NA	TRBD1	TGCGCCAGCAGCCAAGCGGGGGACAGGGCAGATTCGAACTATGGCTACACCTTC	CASSQAGDRADSNYGYTF
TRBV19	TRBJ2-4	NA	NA	TGTGCCAGTAGTGCCGTGACTAGACTAGCCAAAAACATTCAGTACTTC	CASSAVTRLAKNIQYF
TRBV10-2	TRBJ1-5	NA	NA	TGCGCCAGCAAAGGGGGAGACAATCAGCCCCAGCATTTT	CASKGGDNQPQHF
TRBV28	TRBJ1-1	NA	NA	TGTGCCAGCAGGGAGGGGTGGAACACTGAAGCTTTCTTT	CASREGWNTEAFF
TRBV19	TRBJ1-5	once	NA	TGTGCCAGTAGTATAAGAGGCCGAACCCAACCCAATCAGCCCCAGCATTTT	CASSIRGRTQPNQPQHF
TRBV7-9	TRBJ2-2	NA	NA	TGTGCCAGCAGCTTAGCGTCTGGCTCGTACACCGGGGAGCTGTTTTTT	CASSLASGSYTGELFF
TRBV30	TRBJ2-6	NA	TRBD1	TGTGCCTGGAGTTTAGGGACAGGGGGCGCTGGGGCCAACGTCCTGACTTTC	CAWSLGTGGAGANVLTF
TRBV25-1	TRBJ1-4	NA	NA	TGTGCCAGCAAGACTCTGGAAAAACTGTTTTTT	CASKTLEKLFF
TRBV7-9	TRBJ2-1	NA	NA	TGTGCCAGCAGCTTCACCCTATATGAGCAGTTCTTC	CASSFTLYEQFF
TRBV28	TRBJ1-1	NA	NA	TGTGCCAGCATTTACAGGGAGAATACTGAAGCTTTCTTT	CASIYRENTEAFF
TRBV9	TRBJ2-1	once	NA	TGTGCCAGCAGCGATGATTTGACGGGGGATGAGCAGTTCTTC	CASSDDLTGDEQFF
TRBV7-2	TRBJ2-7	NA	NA	TGTGCCAGCAGCCAGGCCGACTACGAGCAGTACTTC	CASSQADYEQYF
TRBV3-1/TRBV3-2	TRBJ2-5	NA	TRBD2	TGTGCCAGCAGCCAAGCGCCCTTGTATAGCGGGGGGGAGCAAGAGACCCAGTACTTC	CASSQAPLYSGGEQETQYF
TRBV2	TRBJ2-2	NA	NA	TGTGCCAGCAGTGTCGCCGGGGAGCTGTTTTTT	CASSVAGELFF
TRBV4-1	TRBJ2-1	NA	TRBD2	TGCGCCAGCAGCCAAGTCAGCGGGAGGGCCACTGAGCAGTTCTTC	CASSQVSGRATEQFF
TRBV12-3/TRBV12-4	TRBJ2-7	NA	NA	TGTGCCAGCAGTCCAGAAAACGAGCAGTACTTC	CASSPENEQYF
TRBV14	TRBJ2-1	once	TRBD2	TGTGCCAGCAGCCAGCGTCGCACTAGCGGGCAGTTCTTC	CASSQRRTSGQFF
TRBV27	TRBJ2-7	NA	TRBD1	TGTGCCAGCTCCGGGACAGCCATCTACGAGCAGTACTTC	CASSGTAIYEQYF
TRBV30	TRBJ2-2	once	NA	TGTGCCTGGAGCCTAGTGACCCTGGACACCGGGGAGCTGTTTTTT	CAWSLVTLDTGELFF
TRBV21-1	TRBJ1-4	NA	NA	TGTGCCAGCAGCAAACGGCGGGGCCGGGAAAATGAAAAACTGTTTTTT	CASSKRRGRENEKLFF
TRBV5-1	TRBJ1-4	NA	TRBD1	TGCGCCAGCAGCCCCGGACAGGGGAATGAAAAACTGTTTTTT	CASSPGQGNEKLFF
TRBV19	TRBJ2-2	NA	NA	TGTGCCAGTAGATCGGCGGTTCGGACCGGGGAGCTGTTTTTT	CASRSAVRTGELFF
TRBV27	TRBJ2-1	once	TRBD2	TGTGCCAGCAGTCAGTATACTTCGACTAGCACAAGCTCCTACAATGAGCAGTTCTTC	CASSQYTSTSTSSYNEQFF
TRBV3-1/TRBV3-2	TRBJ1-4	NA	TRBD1	TGTGCCAGCAGCCAAGGGGACAGCCGCCCGTATGAAAAACTGTTTTTT	CASSQGDSRPYEKLFF
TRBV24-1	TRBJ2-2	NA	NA	TGTGCCACCAGTGGAGGGAGCACCGGGGAGCTGTTTTTT	CATSGGSTGELFF
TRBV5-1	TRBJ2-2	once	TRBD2	TGCGCCAGCAGCTCAACTAGCGGGGGGGCCGTCACCGGGGAGCTGTTTTTT	CASSSTSGGAVTGELFF
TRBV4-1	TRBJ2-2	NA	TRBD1	TGCGCCAGCAGCCAGGTGCTAGTGTTCGGGACAGGGCTGAAATCCGGGGAGCTGTTTTTT	CASSQVLVFGTGLKSGELFF
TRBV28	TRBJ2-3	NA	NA	TGTGCCAGCATCCCACTAGTGGGAAGGACAGATACGCAGTATTTT	CASIPLVGRTDTQYF
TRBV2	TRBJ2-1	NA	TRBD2	TGTGCCAGCAGTCAGACTAGCGGGAGCCTCACGGGGCAGTTCTTC	CASSQTSGSLTGQFF
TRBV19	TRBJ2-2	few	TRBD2	TGTGCCAGCGCGTGGCTAGCGGGACTGAACACCGGGGAGCTGTTTTTT	CASAWLAGLNTGELFF
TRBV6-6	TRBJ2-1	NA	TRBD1	TGTGCCAGCAGACAACCGGGACAGGGGGCGTACAATGAGCAGTTCTTC	CASRQPGQGAYNEQFF
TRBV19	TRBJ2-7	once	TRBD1	TGTGCCAGTAGCACGGACAGGGCGAGCTCCTACGAGCAGTACTTC	CASSTDRASSYEQYF
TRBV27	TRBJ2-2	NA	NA	TGTGCCAGCACCAAATCCGGGACAAGGAACACCGGGGAGCTGTTTTTT	CASTKSGTRNTGELFF
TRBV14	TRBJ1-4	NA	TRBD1	TGTGCCAGCAGCCCTGGAGGGGGCGCTGGGGAAAAACTGTTTTTT	CASSPGGGAGEKLFF
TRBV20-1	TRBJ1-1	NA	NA	TGCAGTGCTAGTCAAGCCGGGACACCGAGGGGCACTGAAGCTTTCTTT	CSASQAGTPRGTEAFF
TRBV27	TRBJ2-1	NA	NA	TGTGCCAGCAGTTTATTGCTGGGCAGCCCACTCAATGAGCAGTTCTTC	CASSLLLGSPLNEQFF
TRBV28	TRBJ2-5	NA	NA	TGTGCCAGCAGCTCCGTTTGGACAGACCAAGAGACCCAGTACTTC	CASSSVWTDQETQYF
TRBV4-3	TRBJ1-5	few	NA	TGCGCCAGCAGCCTTGACACTAGCAATCAGCCCCAGCATTTT	CASSLDTSNQPQHF
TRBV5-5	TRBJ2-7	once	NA	TGTGCCAGCAGCTCTCAGTTCCCCCCTTACGAGCAGTACTTC	CASSSQFPPYEQYF
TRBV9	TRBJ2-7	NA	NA	TGTGCCAGCAGCCCAGTATCTGGCAGCTCCTACGAGCAGTACTTC	CASSPVSGSSYEQYF
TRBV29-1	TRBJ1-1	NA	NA	TGCAGCGTTCGGGGTTACAACACTGAAGCTTTCTTT	CSVRGYNTEAFF
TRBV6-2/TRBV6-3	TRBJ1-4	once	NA	TGTGCCAGCAGTCCAGGGATTGCTAATGAAAAACTGTTTTTT	CASSPGIANEKLFF
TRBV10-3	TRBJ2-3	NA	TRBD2	TGTGCCATCAGTGACGGACTAGCTAGCACAGATACGCAGTATTTT	CAISDGLASTDTQYF
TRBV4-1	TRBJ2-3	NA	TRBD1	TGCGCCAGCAGCGGAAGGACAGGGAGCACAGATACGCAGTATTTT	CASSGRTGSTDTQYF